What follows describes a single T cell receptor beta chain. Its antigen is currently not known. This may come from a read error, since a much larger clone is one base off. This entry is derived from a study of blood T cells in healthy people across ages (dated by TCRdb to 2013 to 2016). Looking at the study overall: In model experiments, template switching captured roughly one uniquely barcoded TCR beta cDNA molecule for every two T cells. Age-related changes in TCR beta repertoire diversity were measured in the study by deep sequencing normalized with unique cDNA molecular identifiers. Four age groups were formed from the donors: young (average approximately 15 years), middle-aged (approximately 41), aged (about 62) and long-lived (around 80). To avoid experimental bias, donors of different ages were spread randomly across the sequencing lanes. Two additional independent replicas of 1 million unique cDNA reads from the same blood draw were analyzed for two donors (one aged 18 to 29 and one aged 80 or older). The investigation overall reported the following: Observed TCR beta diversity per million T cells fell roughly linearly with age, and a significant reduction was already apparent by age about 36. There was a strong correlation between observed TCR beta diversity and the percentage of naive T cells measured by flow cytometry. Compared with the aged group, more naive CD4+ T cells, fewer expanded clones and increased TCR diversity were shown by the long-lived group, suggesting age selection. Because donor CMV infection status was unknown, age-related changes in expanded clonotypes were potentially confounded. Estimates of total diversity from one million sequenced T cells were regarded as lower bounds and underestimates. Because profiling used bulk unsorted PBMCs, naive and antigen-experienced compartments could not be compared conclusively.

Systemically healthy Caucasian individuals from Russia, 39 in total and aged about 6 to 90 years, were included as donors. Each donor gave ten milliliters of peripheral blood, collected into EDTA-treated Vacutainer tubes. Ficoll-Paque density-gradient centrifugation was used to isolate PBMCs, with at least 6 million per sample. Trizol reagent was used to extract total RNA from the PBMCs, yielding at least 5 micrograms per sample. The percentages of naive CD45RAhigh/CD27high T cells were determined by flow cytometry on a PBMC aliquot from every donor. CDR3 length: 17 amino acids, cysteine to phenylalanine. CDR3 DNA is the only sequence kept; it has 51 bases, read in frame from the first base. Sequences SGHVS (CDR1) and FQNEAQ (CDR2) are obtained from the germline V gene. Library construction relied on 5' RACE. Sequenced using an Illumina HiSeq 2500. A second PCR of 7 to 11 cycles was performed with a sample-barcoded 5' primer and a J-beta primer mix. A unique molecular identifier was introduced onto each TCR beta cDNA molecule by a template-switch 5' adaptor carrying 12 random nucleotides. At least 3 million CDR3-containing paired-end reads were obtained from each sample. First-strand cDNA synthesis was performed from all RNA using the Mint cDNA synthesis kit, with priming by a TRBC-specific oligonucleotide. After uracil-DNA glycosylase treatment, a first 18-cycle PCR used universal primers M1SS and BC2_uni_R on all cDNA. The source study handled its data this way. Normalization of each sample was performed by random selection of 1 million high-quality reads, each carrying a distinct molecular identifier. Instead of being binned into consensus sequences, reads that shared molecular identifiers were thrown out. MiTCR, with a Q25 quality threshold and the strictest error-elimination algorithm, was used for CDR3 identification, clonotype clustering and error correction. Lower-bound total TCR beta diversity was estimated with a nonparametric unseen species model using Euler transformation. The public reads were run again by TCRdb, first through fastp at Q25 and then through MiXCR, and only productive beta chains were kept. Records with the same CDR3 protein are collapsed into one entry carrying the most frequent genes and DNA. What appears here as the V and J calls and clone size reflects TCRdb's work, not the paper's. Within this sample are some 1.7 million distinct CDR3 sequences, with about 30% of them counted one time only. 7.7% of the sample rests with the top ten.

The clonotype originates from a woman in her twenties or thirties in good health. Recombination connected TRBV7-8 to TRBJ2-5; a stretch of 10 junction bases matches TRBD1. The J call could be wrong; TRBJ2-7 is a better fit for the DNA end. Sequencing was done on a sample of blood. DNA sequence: TGTGCCAGCAGCTTAGTTTGGTCGACAGGGGGCCTCTACGAGCAGTACTTC. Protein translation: CASSLVWSTGGLYEQYF.